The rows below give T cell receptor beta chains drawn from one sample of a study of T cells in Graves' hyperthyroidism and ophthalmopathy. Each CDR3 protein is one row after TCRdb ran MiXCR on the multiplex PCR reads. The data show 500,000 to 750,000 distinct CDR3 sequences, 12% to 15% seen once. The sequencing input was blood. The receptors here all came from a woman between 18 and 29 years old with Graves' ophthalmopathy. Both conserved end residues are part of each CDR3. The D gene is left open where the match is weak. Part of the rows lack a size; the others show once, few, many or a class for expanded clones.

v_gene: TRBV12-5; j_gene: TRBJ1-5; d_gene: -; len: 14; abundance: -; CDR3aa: CASSRGSSNQPQHF; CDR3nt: TGTGCTAGTTCTAGGGGCTCAAGCAATCAGCCCCAGCATTTT
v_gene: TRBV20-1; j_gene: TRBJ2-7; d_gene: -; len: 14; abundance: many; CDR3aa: CSARYGTPPYEQYF; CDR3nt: TGCAGTGCTAGGTACGGGACTCCTCCCTACGAGCAGTACTTC
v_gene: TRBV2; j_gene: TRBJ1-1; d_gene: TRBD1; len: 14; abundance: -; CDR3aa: CASRITGGVTEAFF; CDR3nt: TGTGCCAGCAGGATAACAGGGGGCGTCACTGAAGCTTTCTTT
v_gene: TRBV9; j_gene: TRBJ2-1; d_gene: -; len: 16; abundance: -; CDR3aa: CASSVRGGGAVNEQFF; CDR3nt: TGTGCCAGCAGCGTAAGGGGGGGGGGGGCGGTCAATGAGCAGTTCTTC
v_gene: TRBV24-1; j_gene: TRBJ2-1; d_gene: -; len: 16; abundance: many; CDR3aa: CATSDSWGGTNNEQFF; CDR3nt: TGTGCCACCAGTGATTCTTGGGGCGGAACTAACAATGAGCAGTTCTTC
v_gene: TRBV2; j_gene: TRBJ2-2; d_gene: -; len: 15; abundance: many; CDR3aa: CASSARRVEDGELFF; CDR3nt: TGTGCCAGCAGTGCGAGGAGGGTCGAGGACGGGGAGCTGTTTTTT
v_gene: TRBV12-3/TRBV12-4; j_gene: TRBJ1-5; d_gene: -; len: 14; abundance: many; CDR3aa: CASSLPGSDQPQHF; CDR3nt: TGTGCCAGCAGTTTACCAGGCTCCGATCAGCCCCAGCATTTT
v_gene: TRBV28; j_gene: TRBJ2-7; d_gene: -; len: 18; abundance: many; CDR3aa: CASSSWDRWTRVTYEQYF; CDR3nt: TGTGCCAGCAGTTCTTGGGACAGGTGGACTAGGGTGACCTACGAGCAGTACTTC
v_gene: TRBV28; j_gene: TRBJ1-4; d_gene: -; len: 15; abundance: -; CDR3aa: CASSLRRGTNEKLFF; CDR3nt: TGTGCCAGCAGTTTAAGGAGAGGCACTAATGAAAAACTGTTTTTT
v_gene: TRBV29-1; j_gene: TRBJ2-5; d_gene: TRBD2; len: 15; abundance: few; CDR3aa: CSAPREGRGQGTQYF; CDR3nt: TGCAGCGCACCCCGGGAGGGACGAGGTCAAGGGACCCAGTACTTC
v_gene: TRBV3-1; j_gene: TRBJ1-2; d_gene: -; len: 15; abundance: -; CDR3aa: CASSQDGLWYSGYTF; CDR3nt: TGTGCCAGCAGCCAAGACGGACTTTGGTATAGTGGCTACACCTTC
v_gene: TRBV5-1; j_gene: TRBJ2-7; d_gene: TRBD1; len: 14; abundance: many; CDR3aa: CASSLWDRTYEQYF; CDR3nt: TGCGCCAGCAGCTTGTGGGACAGGACCTACGAGCAGTACTTC
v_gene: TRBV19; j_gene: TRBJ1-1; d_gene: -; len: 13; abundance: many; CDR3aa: CASSILVNTEAFF; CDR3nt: TGTGCCAGTAGTATATTGGTGAACACTGAAGCTTTCTTT
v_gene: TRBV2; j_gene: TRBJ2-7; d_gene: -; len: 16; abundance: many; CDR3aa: CASSDVLRGISYEQYF; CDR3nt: TGTGCCAGCAGTGATGTGCTTCGGGGGATTTCCTACGAGCAGTACTTC
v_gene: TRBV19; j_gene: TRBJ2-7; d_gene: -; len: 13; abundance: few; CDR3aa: CASSIVTSYEQYF; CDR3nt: TGTGCCAGTAGTATCGTTACCTCCTACGAGCAGTACTTC
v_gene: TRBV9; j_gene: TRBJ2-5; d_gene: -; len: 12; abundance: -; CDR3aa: CASSAAPETQYF; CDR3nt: TGTGCCAGCAGCGCCGCCCCAGAGACCCAGTACTTC
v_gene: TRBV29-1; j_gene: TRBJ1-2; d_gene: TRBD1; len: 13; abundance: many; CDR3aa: CSVPGDSMNGYTF; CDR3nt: TGCAGCGTTCCGGGGGACAGCATGAACGGCTACACCTTC
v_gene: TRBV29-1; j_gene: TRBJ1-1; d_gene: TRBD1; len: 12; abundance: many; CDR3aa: CSVEGDSYEAFF; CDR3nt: TGCAGCGTTGAAGGGGACAGTTATGAAGCTTTCTTT
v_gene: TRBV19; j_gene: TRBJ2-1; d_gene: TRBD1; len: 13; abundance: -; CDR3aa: CASSVETGGYAFF; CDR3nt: TGTGCCAGTAGTGTCGAGACAGGGGGCTACGCGTTCTTC
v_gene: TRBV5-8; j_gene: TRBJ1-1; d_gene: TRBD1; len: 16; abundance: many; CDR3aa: CASGTGTASANTEAFF; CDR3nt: TGTGCCAGCGGCACCGGGACAGCATCCGCGAACACTGAAGCTTTCTTT
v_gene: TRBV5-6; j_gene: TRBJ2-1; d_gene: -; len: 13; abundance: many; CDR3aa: CASSLGGANEQFF; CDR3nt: TGTGCCAGCAGCTTGGGAGGGGCCAATGAGCAGTTCTTC
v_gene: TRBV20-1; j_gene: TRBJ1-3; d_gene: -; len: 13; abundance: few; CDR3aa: CSARAFSGNTIYF; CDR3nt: TGCAGTGCTAGGGCCTTCTCTGGAAACACCATATATTTT
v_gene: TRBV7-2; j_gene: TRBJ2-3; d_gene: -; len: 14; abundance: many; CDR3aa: CASSPRARGDTQYF; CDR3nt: TGTGCCAGCAGCCCAAGGGCCCGGGGAGATACGCAGTATTTT
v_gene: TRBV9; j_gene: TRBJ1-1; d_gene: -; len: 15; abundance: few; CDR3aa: CASSVEGRSDTEAFF; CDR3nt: TGTGCCAGCAGCGTAGAGGGGCGAAGCGACACTGAAGCTTTCTTT
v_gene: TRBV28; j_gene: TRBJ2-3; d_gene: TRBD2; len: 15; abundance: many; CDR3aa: CASSQTLAGTDTQYF; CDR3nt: TGTGCCAGCAGCCAAACGCTAGCGGGCACAGATACGCAGTATTTT
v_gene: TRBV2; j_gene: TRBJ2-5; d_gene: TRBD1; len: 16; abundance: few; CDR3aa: CASRIRQGATQETQYF; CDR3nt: TGTGCCAGCAGGATCCGACAGGGGGCGACCCAAGAGACCCAGTACTTC
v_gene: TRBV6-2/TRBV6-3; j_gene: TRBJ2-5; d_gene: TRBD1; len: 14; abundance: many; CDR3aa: CASSYRTGQETQYF; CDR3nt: TGTGCCAGCAGTTACCGGACAGGGCAAGAGACCCAGTACTTC
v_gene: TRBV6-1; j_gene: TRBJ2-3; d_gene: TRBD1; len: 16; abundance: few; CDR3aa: CASSEPPQGAIDTQYF; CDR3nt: TGTGCCAGCAGTGAACCACCCCAGGGGGCCATAGATACGCAGTATTTT
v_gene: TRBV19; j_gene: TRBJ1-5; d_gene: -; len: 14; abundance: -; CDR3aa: CASSWGNSNRPQHF; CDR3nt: TGTGCCAGTAGTTGGGGGAATAGCAATCGGCCCCAGCATTTT
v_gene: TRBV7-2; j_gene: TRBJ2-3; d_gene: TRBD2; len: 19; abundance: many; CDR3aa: CASSLRAAGGISGTDTQYF; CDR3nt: TGTGCCAGCAGCTTACGGGCTGCGGGAGGGATTTCGGGCACAGATACGCAGTATTTT
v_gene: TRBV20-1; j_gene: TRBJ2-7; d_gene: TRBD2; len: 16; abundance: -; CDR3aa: CSAREEAGGSFYEQYF; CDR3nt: TGCAGTGCTAGAGAGGAGGCGGGAGGGTCCTTCTACGAGCAGTACTTC
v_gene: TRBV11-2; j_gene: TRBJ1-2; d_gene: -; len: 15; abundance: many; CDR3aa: CASSLDTHRTYGYTF; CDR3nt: TGTGCCAGCAGCTTAGATACGCACCGAACTTATGGCTACACCTTC
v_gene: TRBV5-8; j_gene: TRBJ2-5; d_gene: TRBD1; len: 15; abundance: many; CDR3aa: CASSPGQGGGETQYF; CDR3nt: TGTGCCAGCAGCCCCGGACAGGGGGGTGGAGAGACCCAGTACTTC
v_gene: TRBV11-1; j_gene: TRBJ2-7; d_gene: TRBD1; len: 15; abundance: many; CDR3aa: CASRSRQGSNYEQYF; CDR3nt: TGTGCCAGCAGATCCAGACAGGGGTCAAACTACGAGCAGTACTTC
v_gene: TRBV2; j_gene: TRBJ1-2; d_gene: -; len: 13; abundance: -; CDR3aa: CASKQGREGGYTF; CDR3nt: TGTGCCAGCAAGCAGGGGCGCGAGGGTGGCTACACCTTC
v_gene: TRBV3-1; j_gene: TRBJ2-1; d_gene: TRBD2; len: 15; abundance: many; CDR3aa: CASTSRPSGYNEQFF; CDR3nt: TGTGCCAGCACCTCCCGGCCTAGCGGCTACAATGAGCAGTTCTTC
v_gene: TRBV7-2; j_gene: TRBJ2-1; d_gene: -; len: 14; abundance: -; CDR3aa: CASSRGGPTNEQFF; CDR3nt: TGTGCCAGCTCGAGGGGGGGTCCTACCAATGAGCAGTTCTTC
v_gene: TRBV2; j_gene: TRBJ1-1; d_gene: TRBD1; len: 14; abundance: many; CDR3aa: CASRGQALNTEAFF; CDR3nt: TGTGCCAGCAGGGGACAGGCACTGAACACTGAAGCTTTCTTT
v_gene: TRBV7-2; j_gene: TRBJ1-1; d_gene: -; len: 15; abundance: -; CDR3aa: CASSLGTALNTEAFF; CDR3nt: TGTGCCAGCAGCTTAGGGACCGCTCTGAACACTGAAGCTTTCTTT
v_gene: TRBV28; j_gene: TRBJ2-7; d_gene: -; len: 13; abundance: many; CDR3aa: CASNSPQAYEQYF; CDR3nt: TGTGCCAGCAACTCTCCCCAGGCCTACGAGCAGTACTTC
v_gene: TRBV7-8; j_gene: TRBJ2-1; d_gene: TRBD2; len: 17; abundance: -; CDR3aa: CASSSSLARSSYNEQFF; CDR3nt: TGTGCCAGCAGCTCATCACTAGCGCGGAGCTCCTACAATGAGCAGTTCTTC
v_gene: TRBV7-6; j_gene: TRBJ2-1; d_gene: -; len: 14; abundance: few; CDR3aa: CASSTAGARSEQFF; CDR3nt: TGTGCCAGCAGCACAGCCGGGGCTAGGTCTGAGCAGTTCTTC
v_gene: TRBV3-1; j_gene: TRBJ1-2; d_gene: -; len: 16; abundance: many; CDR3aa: CASSQENQPENYGYTF; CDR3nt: TGTGCCAGCAGCCAAGAGAATCAGCCAGAGAACTATGGCTACACCTTC
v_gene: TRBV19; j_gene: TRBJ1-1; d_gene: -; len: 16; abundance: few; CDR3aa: CASSRRGGLMNTEAFF; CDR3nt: TGTGCCAGTAGTCGTAGGGGGGGGCTTATGAACACTGAAGCTTTCTTT
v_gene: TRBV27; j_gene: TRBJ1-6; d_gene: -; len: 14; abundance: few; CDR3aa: CASRWHHNNSPLHF; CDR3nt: TGTGCCAGCAGGTGGCACCACAATAATTCACCCCTCCACTTT
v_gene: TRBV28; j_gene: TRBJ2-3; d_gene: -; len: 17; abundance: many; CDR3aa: CASSPEGGRAFRVGQYF; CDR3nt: TGTGCCAGCAGCCCTGAAGGGGGGAGGGCCTTTCGGGTCGGGCAGTATTTT
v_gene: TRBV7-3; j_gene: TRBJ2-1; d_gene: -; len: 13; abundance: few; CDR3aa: CASSLSTFNEQFF; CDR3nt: TGTGCCAGCAGCTTATCAACCTTCAATGAGCAGTTCTTC
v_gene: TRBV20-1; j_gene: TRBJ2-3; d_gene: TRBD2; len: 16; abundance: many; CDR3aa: CSARLAGGPGTDTQYF; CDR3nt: TGCAGTGCCCGACTAGCGGGAGGGCCAGGCACAGATACGCAGTATTTT
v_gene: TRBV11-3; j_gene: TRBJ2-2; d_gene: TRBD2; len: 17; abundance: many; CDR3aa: CASSLVSSGANTGELFF; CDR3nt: TGTGCCAGCAGCTTGGTGTCCAGCGGGGCGAACACCGGGGAGCTGTTTTTT
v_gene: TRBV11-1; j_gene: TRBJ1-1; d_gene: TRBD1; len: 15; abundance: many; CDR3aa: CASSLAVQGGTEAFF; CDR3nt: TGTGCCAGCAGCTTAGCGGTTCAGGGGGGCACTGAAGCTTTCTTT
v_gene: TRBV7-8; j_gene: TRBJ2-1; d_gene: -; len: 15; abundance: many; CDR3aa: CASSILAHSYNEQFF; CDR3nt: TGTGCCAGCAGCATCTTAGCCCACTCCTACAATGAGCAGTTCTTC